Reported below is one T cell receptor (beta chain). The sample holds many counts of this clonotype. What antigen it recognizes has not been identified. No per-base quality is available; no much larger clone lies one base away. This entry belongs to a study of neurological immune-mediated disorders (dated by TCRdb to between 2018 and 2020). Looking at the study overall: Among the roughly 34 multiple sclerosis patients, relapsing-remitting MS accounted for about 31 and secondary progressive MS accounted for 3. Peripheral blood TCR-beta repertoires from HTLV-I-associated myelopathy (HAM/TSP) patients, multiple sclerosis patients and healthy controls were compared by UMI-based sequencing. Alongside PBMC samples, the set of about 100 TCR-beta libraries contained longitudinal samples, technical triplicates, and paired CD4+ and CD8+ T-cell subsets that had been sorted. Each longitudinal HAM/TSP and healthy donor was sampled at 3 time-points spaced at roughly 3-40 month intervals. The cohort comprised approximately 67 subjects: about 14 HAM/TSP patients, 35 or so multiple sclerosis patients and about 20 healthy controls. What the research found in general, with its limitations: No identical CDR3 amino acid sequences were shared among expanded clones across subjects, suggesting private TCR-beta repertoires in all groups. TCR clonal expansion was greatest in HAM/TSP patients and smallest in MS patients, who ranked below even healthy controls. No clinical or MRI features were associated with the MS cluster, and the authors said that larger cohorts are needed. Phylogenetic analysis grouped repertoires from 18 of 34 MS patients into a cluster of related CDR3 sequences, suggesting a possible repertoire-level signature.

This sample's time point label indicates: longitudinal time-point 3. For the unsorted PBMC libraries, 2 million PBMCs were stored in RNAlater at -80 degrees C until RNA extraction and were used to generate the libraries. Multiple sclerosis patients were enrolled in a US clinical protocol evaluating disease progression by magnetic resonance imaging. Peripheral blood underwent Ficoll-Hypaque density gradient centrifugation to isolate PBMCs, which were then cryopreserved in liquid nitrogen. cDNA was synthesized by template-switch 5'RACE using a primer with a 10-nucleotide random unique molecular identifier that tagged each TCR transcript. Every sequencing run yielded over 190 million TCR-beta sequences covering 15-18 subjects. The RNeasy kit was used to extract total RNA. TCR-beta VDJ regions were amplified with primers for the TCR constant region and the 5'RACE anchor, using the KAPA Real-time Library Amplification kit. Sample indexes and Illumina adaptors were added in a first PCR, after which library yield was increased in a second PCR. After Ampure bead purification, the roughly 650 bp TCR product was size-selected on a 2% E-gel SizeSelection system. Library quality was checked on a Bioanalyzer, concentration was measured with Qubit, and libraries were quantified with the Kapa Library Quantification kit before pooling. An Illumina HiSeq 2500 sequenced the libraries paired-end 2 x 150 bp. To increase sequence diversity, roughly 24-31% phiX was spiked into each library pool. Per the authors' processing: Quality-filtered reads were processed with the UMI-based MiGEC pipeline, and over 90% of raw TCR sequences were removed by the MiGEC pipeline during error correction. VDJ genes were aligned to IMGT germline references, and each clonotype was defined by a unique CDR3 amino acid sequence together with V-J genes. Clonal expansion, Shannon diversity and CDR3 relatedness (CalcPairwiseDistances, ClusterSamples) were evaluated with VDJtools, and phylogenetic trees were built with CLCbio workbench. Using coefficient-of-variation modelling across technical triplicates, the study counted a clone as expanded if it had at least 8 unique UMIs. The public reads were reprocessed in TCRdb via fastp at Q25 and MiXCR, keeping in-frame beta chains. One record per CDR3 amino acid sequence lists the most common genes and DNA. TCRdb's processing, not the authors' own work, is the source of the V and J calls. Present in this sample are approximately 85,000 distinct CDR3 sequences, approximately 4.6% of which were seen just once. The ten largest clonotypes hold less than 7.5% of the sample.

From cysteine to phenylalanine, the CDR3 is 14 amino acids long. Just CDR3 DNA is preserved here, 42 bases in frame from base 1. Based on the germline V gene (reference sequence), the CDR1 and CDR2 sequences are MNHEY and SMNVEV. Between the V and J ends, shortened by 10 bases and 6 bases respectively, the junction contains 19 bases. The chain couples TRBV27 to TRBJ2-1; confidence is insufficient to name the D gene. What was sequenced was PBMCs. The clonotype originates from a woman in her sixties or seventies with multiple sclerosis. The nucleotides read TGTGCCACCTCTCCCCTTAGGGCCCTCAATGAGCAGTTCTTC. The encoded protein is CATSPLRALNEQFF.